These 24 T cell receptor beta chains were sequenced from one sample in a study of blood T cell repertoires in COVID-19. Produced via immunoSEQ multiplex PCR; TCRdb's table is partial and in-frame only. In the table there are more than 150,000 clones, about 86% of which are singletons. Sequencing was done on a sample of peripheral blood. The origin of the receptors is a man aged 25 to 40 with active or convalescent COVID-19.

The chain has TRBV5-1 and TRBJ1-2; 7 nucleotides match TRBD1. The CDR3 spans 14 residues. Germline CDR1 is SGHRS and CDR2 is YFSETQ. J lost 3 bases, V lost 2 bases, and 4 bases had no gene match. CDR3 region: CASSFLGTDYGYTF. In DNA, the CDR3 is TGCGCCAGCAGCTTTTTGGGGACAGACTATGGCTACACCTTC. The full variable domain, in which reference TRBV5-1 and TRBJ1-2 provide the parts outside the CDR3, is KAGVTQTPRYLIKTRGQQVTLSCSPISGHRSVSWYQQTPGQGLQFLFEYFSETQRNKGNFPGRFSGRQFSNSRSEMNVSTLELGDSALYLCASSFLGTDYGYTFGSGTRLTVV.

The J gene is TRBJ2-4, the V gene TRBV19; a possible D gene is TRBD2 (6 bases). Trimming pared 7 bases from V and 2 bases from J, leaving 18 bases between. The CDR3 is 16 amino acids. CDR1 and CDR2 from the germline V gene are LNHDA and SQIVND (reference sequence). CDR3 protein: CASNDRARGTKNIQYF. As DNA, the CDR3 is TGTGCCAGTAACGATCGGGCTCGGGGGACCAAAAACATTCAGTACTTC.

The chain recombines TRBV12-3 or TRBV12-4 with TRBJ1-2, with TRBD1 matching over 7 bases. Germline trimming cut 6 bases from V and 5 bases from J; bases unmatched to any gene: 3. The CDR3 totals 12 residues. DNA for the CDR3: TGTGCCAGCAGACAGGGGAGATATGGCTACACCTTC. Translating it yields CASRQGRYGYTF.

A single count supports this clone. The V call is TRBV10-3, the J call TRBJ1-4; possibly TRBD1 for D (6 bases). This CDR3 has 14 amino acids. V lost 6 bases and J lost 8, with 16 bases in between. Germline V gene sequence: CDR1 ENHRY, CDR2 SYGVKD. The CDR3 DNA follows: TGTGCCATCAGGGGGGCCGGGGCGGACGAAAAACTGTTTTTT. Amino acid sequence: CAIRGAGADEKLFF.

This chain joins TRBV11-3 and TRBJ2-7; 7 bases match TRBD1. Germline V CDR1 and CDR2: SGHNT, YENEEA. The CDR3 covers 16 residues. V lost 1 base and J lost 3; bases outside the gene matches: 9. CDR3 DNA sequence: TGTGCCAGCAGCTTAGCTAAGGACAGGTATGACTACGAGCAGTACTTC. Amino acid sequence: CASSLAKDRYDYEQYF.

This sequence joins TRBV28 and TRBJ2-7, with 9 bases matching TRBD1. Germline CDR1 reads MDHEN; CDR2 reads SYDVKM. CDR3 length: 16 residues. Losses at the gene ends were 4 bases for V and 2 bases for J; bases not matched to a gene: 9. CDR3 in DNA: TGTGCCAGCAGTTCCACCGGGACAGGGACCCCCTACGAGCAGTACGTC. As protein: CASSSTGTGTPYEQYV.

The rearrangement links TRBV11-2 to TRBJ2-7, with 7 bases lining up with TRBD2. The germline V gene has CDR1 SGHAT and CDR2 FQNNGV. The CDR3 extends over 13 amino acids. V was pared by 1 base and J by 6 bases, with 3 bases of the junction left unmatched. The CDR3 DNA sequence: TGTGCCAGCAGCTTAGTCGGGGAGGGCGAGCAGTACTTC. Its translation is CASSLVGEGEQYF.

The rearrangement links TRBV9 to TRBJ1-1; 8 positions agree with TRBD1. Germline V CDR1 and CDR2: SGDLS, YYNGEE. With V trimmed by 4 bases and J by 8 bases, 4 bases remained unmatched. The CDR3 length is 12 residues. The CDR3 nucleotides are TGTGCCAGCAGCCCAGGGGGCGAAGAAGCTTTCTTT. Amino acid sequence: CASSPGGEEAFF.

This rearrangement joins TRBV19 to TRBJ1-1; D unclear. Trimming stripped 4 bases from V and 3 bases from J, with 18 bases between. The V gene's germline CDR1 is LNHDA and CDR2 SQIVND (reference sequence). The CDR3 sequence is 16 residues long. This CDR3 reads CASSSPGGRLDTEAFF. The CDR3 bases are TGTGCCAGTAGTAGTCCGGGTGGGAGATTGGACACTGAAGCTTTCTTT.

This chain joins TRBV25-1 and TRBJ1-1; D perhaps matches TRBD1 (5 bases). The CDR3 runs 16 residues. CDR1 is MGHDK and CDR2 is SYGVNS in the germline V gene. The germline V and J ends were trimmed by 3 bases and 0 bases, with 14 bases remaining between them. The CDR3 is CASSESTVLMNTEAFF. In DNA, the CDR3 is TGTGCCAGCAGTGAGTCGACAGTACTTATGAACACTGAAGCTTTCTTT.

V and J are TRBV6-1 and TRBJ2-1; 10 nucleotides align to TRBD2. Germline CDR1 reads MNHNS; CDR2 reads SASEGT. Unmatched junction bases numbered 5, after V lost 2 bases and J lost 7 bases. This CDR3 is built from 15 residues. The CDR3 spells CASSEKGLAHNEQFF. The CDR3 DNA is TGTGCCAGCAGTGAAAAGGGACTAGCGCATAATGAGCAGTTCTTC.

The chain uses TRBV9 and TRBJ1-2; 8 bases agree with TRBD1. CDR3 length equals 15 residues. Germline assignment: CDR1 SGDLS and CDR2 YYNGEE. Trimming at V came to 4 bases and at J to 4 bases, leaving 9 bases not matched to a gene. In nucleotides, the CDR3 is TGTGCCAGCAGCCCAAGACAGGGGAGAAGCTATGGCTACACCTTC. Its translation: CASSPRQGRSYGYTF.

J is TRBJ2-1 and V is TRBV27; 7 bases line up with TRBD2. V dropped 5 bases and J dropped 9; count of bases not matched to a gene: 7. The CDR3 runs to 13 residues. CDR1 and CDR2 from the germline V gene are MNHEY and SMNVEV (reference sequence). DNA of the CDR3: TGTGCCAGCAGTCCTCGACTAGCAGGTGAGCAGTTCTTC. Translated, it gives CASSPRLAGEQFF.

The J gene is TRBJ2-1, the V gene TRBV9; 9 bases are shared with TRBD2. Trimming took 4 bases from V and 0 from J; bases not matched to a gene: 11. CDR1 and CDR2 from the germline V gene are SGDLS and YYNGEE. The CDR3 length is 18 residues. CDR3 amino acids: CASSPPGTSSFSYNEQFF. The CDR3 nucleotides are TGTGCCAGCAGCCCACCCGGGACTAGCAGTTTCTCCTACAATGAGCAGTTCTTC.

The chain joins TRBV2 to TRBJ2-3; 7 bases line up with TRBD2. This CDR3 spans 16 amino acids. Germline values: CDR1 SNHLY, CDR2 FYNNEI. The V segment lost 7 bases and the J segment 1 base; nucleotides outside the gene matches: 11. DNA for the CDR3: TGTGCCAGCAAATTTCGCCGGGGGGAGGGCACAGATACGCAGTATTTT. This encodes CASKFRRGEGTDTQYF. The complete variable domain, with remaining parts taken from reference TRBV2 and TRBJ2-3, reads EPEVTQTPSHQVTQMGQEVILRCVPISNHLYFYWYRQILGQKVEFLVSFYNNEISEKSEIFDDQFSVERPDGSNFTLKIRSTKLEDSAMYFCASKFRRGEGTDTQYFGPGTRLTVL.

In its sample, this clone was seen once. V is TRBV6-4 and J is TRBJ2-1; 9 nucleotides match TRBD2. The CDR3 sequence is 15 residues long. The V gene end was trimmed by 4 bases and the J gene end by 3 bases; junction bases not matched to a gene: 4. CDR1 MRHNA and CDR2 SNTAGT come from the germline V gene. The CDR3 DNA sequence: TGTGCCAGCAGTGCCTCAGCGGGAGGCTACAATGAGCAGTTCTTC. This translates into CASSASAGGYNEQFF.

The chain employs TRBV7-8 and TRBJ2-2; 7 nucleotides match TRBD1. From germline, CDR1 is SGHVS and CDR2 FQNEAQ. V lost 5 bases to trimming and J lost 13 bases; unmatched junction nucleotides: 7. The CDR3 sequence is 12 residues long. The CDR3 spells CASSPDREVLFF. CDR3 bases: TGTGCCAGCAGCCCAGACAGGGAAGTGCTGTTTTTT.

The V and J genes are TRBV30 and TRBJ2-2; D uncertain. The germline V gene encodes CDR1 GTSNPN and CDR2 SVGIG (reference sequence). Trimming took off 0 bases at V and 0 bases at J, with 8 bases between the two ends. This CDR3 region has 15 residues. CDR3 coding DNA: TGTGCCTGGAGTGTTCTTAGAACGAACACCGGGGAGCTGTTTTTT. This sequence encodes CAWSVLRTNTGELFF.

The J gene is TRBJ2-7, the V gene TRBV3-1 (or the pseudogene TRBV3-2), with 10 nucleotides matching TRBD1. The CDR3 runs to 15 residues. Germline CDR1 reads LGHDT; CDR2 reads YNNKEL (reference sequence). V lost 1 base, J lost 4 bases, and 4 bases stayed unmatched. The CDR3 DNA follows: TGTGCCAGCAGCCAAGGGACAGGGGGATTGTACGAGCAGTACTTC. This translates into CASSQGTGGLYEQYF.

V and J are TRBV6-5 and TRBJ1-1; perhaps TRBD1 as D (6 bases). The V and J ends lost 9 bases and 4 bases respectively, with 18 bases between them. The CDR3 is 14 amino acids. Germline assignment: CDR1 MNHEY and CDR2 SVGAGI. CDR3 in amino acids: CASAPGARGTEAFF. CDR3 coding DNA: TGTGCCAGTGCTCCAGGGGCTCGGGGCACTGAAGCTTTCTTT.

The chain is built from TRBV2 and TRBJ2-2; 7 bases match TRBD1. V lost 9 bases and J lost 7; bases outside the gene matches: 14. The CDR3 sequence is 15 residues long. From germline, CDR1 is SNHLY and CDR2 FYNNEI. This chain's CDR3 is CARGTTGSKNGELFF. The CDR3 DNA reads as TGTGCCAGAGGGACGACAGGGTCCAAGAACGGGGAGCTGTTTTTT.

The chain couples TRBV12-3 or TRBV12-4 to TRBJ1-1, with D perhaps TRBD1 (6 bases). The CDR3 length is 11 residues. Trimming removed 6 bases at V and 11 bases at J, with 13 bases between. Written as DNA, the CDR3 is TGTGCCAGCAGCATGTCAGGGGCCGCTTTCTTT. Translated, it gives CASSMSGAAFF.

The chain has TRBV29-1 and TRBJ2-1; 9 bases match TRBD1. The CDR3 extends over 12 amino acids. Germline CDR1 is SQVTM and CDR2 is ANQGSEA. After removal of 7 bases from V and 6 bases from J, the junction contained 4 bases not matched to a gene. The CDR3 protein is CSAGTGINEQFF. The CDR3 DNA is TGCAGCGCGGGGACAGGGATCAATGAGCAGTTCTTC.

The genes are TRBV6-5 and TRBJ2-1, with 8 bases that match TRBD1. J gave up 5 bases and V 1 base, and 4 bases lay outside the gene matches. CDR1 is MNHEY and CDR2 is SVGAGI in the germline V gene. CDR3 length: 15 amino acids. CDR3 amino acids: CASSYYGQGNNEQFF. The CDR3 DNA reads TGTGCCAGCAGTTACTACGGACAGGGAAACAATGAGCAGTTCTTC.